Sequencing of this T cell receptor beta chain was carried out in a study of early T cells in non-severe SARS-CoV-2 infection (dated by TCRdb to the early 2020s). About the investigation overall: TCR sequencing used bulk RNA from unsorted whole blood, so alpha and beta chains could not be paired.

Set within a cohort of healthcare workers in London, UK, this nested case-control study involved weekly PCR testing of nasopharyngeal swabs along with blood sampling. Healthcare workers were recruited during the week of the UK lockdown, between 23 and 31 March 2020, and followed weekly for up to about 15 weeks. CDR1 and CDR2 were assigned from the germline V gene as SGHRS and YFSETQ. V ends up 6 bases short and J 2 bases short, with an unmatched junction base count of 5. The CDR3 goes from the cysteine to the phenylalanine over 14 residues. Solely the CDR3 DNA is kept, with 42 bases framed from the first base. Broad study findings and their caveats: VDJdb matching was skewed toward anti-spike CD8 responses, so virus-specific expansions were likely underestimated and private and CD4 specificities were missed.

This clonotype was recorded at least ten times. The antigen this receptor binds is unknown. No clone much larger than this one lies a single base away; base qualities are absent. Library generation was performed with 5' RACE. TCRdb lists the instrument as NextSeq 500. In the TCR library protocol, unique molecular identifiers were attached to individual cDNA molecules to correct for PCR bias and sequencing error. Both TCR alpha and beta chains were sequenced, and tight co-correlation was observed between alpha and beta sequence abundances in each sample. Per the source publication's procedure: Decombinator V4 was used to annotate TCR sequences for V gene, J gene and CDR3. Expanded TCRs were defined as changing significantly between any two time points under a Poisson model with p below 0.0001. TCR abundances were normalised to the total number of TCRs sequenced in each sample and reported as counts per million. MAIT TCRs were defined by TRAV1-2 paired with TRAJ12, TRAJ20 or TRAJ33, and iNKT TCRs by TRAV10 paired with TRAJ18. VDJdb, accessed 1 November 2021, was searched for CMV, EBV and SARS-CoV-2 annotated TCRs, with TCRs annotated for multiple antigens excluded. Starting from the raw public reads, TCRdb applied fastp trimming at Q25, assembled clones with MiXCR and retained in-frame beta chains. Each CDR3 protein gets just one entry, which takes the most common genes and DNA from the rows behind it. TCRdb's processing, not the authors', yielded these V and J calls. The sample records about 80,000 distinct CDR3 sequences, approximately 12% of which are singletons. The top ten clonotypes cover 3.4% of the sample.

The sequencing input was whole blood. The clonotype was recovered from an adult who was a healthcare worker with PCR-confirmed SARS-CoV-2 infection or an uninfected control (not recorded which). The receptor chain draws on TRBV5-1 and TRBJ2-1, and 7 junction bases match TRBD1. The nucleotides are TGCGCCAGCAACCCCGGGACAGCCTACAATGAGCAGTTCTTC. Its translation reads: CASNPGTAYNEQFF.